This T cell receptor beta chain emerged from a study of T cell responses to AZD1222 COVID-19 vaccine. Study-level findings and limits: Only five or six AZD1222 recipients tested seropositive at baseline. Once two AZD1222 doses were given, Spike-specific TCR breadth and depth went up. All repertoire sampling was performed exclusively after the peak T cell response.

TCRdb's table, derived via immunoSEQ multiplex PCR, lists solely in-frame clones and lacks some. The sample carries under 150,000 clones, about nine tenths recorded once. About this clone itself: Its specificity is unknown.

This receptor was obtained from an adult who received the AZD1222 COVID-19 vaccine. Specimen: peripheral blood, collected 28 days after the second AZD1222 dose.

The CDR3 nucleotides read TGTGCCAGCAGCTTGTATAACAGATTGAACACTGAAGCTTTCTTT. Amino acid sequence: CASSLYNRLNTEAFF. This chain connects TRBV5-6 to TRBJ1-1; no firm D call. The germline V gene encodes CDR1 SGHDT and CDR2 YYEEEE. The CDR3 has 15 residues. V dropped 1 base and J dropped 0 bases, with 10 bases sitting between them.